Below, 22 T cell receptor beta chains from the same sample are listed, as sequenced in a study of T cells after yellow fever vaccination. Each CDR3 protein gets one entry after TCRdb re-called the 5' RACE reads with MiXCR. Among 150,000 to 200,000 distinct CDR3 sequences listed, approximately 10% were seen once. This material consisted of CD8+ T cells sorted from PBMCs, taken 15 days after the yellow fever booster vaccination. These receptors were collected from a man younger than 35 who received the YFV17D yellow fever vaccine.

The rearrangement links TRBV6-5 to TRBJ2-7, with 7 bases matching TRBD1. With V trimmed by 4 bases and J by 5 bases, 8 bases remained unmatched. Germline values: CDR1 MNHEY, CDR2 SVGAGI. This CDR3 region has 14 residues. CDR3 region: CASSSLTGPNEQYF. The CDR3 DNA is TGTGCCAGCAGTTCCTTGACAGGGCCCAACGAGCAGTACTTC.

A note on this clonotype: Germline is not matched at one junction end, which may reflect a read error. The rearrangement joins TRBV7-7 to TRBJ2-2, with a weak D call TRBD2 (7 bases). Germline loops: CDR1 SSHAT, CDR2 FNYEAQ (reference sequence). The CDR3 is 15 amino acids. The CDR3 DNA sequence: TGTGCTAGCAGCTTAGCGGGCAGGGGCACCGGGGAGCTGTTTTTT. It specifies CASSLAGRGTGELFF.

The chain employs TRBV4-1 and TRBJ2-1; D gene unclear. Trimming left V 3 bases short and J 4 bases short, with 16 bases between. The CDR3 has 16 residues. Germline values: CDR1 MGHRA, CDR2 YSYEKL. CDR3 region: CASSQSSPRPYNEQFF. The CDR3 nucleotides read TGCGCCAGCAGCCAGTCGAGCCCCAGACCTTACAATGAGCAGTTCTTC.

This rearrangement joins TRBV29-1 to TRBJ2-1; the D call may be TRBD1 or TRBD2 (5 bases each). Germline V lookup: CDR1 SQVTM, CDR2 ANQGSEA. This CDR3 is built from 14 residues. The V and J ends lost 2 bases and 5 bases respectively, with 13 bases between them. CDR3 nucleotides: TGCAGCGTTGAAAGGACGGGACCTAACAATGAGCAGTTCTTC. Protein sequence: CSVERTGPNNEQFF.

This chain connects TRBV7-8 to TRBJ1-2; a weak D match, TRBD1 (6 bases). This CDR3 region has 15 residues. Looked up from germline, CDR1 is SGHVS and CDR2 is FQNEAQ. V lost 5 bases to trimming and J lost 2 bases, with 15 bases between them. The CDR3 sequence: CASSQSRTANYGYTF. The CDR3 coding sequence is TGTGCCAGCAGCCAATCACGGACAGCCAACTATGGCTACACCTTC.

The chain joins TRBV27 to TRBJ1-1; D may be TRBD1 (5 bases). This CDR3 is built from 14 residues. CDR1 is MNHEY, CDR2 SMNVEV, per germline (reference sequence). Trimming removed 0 bases from V and 5 bases from J, with 10 bases in between. In nucleotides, the CDR3 is TGTGCCAGCAGTTTATCTCTGGGACGGACTGAAGCTTTCTTT. This gives the protein CASSLSLGRTEAFF.

This clonotype was seen many times. This chain joins TRBV6-6 and TRBJ2-5, with 8 bases identical to TRBD2. Germline values: CDR1 MNHNY, CDR2 SVGAGI (reference sequence). The CDR3 contains 16 residues. Trimming removed 1 base from V and 5 bases from J; junction bases left unmatched: 9. The CDR3 reads CASSYFHEAGDETQYF. The CDR3 DNA sequence: TGTGCCAGCAGTTACTTCCATGAAGCGGGGGATGAGACCCAGTACTTC.

This clonotype appeared many times. This chain uses TRBV10-2 with TRBJ2-5; no clear D gene. Germline V gene sequence: CDR1 WSHSY, CDR2 SAAADI. The CDR3 sequence is 13 residues long. V lost 10 bases and J 5 bases, leaving 17 bases between the germline ends. The CDR3 spells CATSRGHRETQYF. CDR3 nucleotide sequence: TGCGCCACCTCGAGAGGCCACCGGGAGACCCAGTACTTC.

The gene calls are TRBV18 and TRBJ2-3; D not resolved. Trimming shortened V by 6 bases and J by 2 bases, and 27 bases separated the two germline ends. The CDR3 is 19 amino acids. CDR1 is KGHSH, CDR2 LQKENI, per germline. In DNA form, the CDR3 reads TGTGCCAGCTCCCCAGATCAGGCCCTTCAGACCGAAGACACAGATACGCAGTATTTT. Amino acid sequence: CASSPDQALQTEDTDTQYF.

This clonotype was counted between two and nine times. The chain combines TRBV3-1 with TRBJ2-7; 14 bases align to TRBD2. V lost 4 bases, J lost 6 bases, and 5 bases stayed unmatched. This CDR3 contains 15 residues. Germline assignment: CDR1 LGHDT and CDR2 YNNKEL (reference sequence). CDR3 DNA sequence: TGTGCCAGCAGCCTTGGACTAGCGGGGGGCGGCGAGCAGTACGTC. Translation gives CASSLGLAGGGEQYV.

The rearrangement joins TRBV25-1 to TRBJ2-2, with D possibly TRBD1 on 6 matching bases. Trimming cost V 11 bases and J 5 bases, with 15 bases left between them. CDR1 is MGHDK and CDR2 is SYGVNS in the germline V gene. CDR3 size: 13 residues. Here the CDR3 reads CAAEAGVTGELFF. CDR3 nucleotide sequence: TGTGCCGCGGAGGCAGGGGTGACCGGGGAGCTGTTTTTT. The entire variable domain, with the rest obtained from reference TRBV25-1 and TRBJ2-2, is as follows: EADIYQTPRYLVIGTGKKITLECSQTMGHDKMYWYQQDPGMELHLIHYSYGVNSTEKGDLSSESTVSRIRTEHFPLTLESARPSHTSQYLCAAEAGVTGELFFGEGSRLTVL.

This clonotype turned up a few times. The gene calls are TRBV29-1 and TRBJ1-2; 9 bases align to TRBD1. The CDR3 is 14 amino acids. V was clipped by 8 bases and J by 0 bases; unmatched bases: 7. Germline CDR1 is SQVTM and CDR2 is ANQGSEA. The CDR3 loop is CSSTGQGTNYGYTF. The CDR3 nucleotides are TGCAGCTCCACGGGACAGGGCACTAACTATGGCTACACCTTC. The complete variable domain, with remaining parts taken from reference TRBV29-1 and TRBJ1-2, reads SAVISQKPSRDICQRGTSLTIQCQVDSQVTMMFWYRQQPGQSLTLIATANQGSEATYESGFVIDKFPISRPNLTFSTLTVSNMSPEDSSIYLCSSTGQGTNYGYTFGSGTRLTVV.

This chain joins TRBV6-5 and TRBJ2-5; D may be TRBD1 or TRBD2 (6 bases each). The germline gives CDR1 MNHEY, CDR2 SVGAGI. V was clipped by 8 bases and J by 7 bases, with 14 bases between them. CDR3 size: 12 residues. The chain's CDR3 is CASGWGAGTQYF. In DNA form, the CDR3 reads TGTGCCAGCGGCTGGGGGGCGGGGACCCAGTACTTC.

This clonotype appeared a few times. The rearrangement uses TRBV27 and TRBJ2-7; D may match TRBD1 or TRBD2 (5 bases each). This CDR3 contains 13 residues. The V and J ends lost 6 bases and 2 bases respectively, with 11 bases between them. Germline loops: CDR1 MNHEY, CDR2 SMNVEV (reference sequence). The CDR3 DNA is TGTGCCAGCAGCCAGGGACGGACCTACGAGCAGTACTTC. Encoded protein: CASSQGRTYEQYF.

This clonotype was counted ten times or more. The chain recombines TRBV12-3 or TRBV12-4 with TRBJ2-7; 7 bases are a match to TRBD1. V shed 5 bases and J 4 bases; nucleotides not matched to a gene: 2. This CDR3 is 12 amino acids long. CDR3: CASSPTGYEQYF. The CDR3 DNA follows: TGTGCCAGCAGTCCGACAGGGTACGAGCAGTACTTC.

The chain joins TRBV4-2 to TRBJ2-3; D possibly matches TRBD1 or TRBD2 (6 bases each). The length of the CDR3 is 17 residues. Between the trimmed V and J ends, which lost 0 bases and 0 bases, there was a span of 13 bases. Germline lookup yields CDR1 LGHNA and CDR2 YNFKEQ. CDR3 bases: TGTGCCAGCAGCCAAGATGGGGGGCGGGGAAGCACAGATACGCAGTATTTT. Its translation is CASSQDGGRGSTDTQYF.

The chain has TRBV7-9 and TRBJ2-2, with D unclear. The V gene lost 5 bases and the J gene lost 1 base, with 8 bases spanning the gap. This CDR3 is 14 amino acids long. Germline CDR1 is SEHNR and CDR2 is FQNEAQ (reference sequence). DNA of the CDR3: TGTGCCAGCAGCCCTATGCAGAACACCGGGGAGCTGTTTTTT. Translated: CASSPMQNTGELFF.

This clonotype appeared a few times. J is TRBJ1-6 and V is TRBV6-1; D remains ambiguous. Germline V gene lookup returns CDR1 MNHNS and CDR2 SASEGT. V was cut by 2 bases and J by 7 bases, with 15 bases left in between. The length of the CDR3 is 16 residues. The CDR3 here is CASSEFVRWYNSPLHF. CDR3 coding DNA: TGTGCCAGCAGTGAATTTGTCAGATGGTACAATTCACCCCTCCACTTT.

The chain carries TRBV11-2 and TRBJ2-5; D remains ambiguous. Germline lookup yields CDR1 SGHAT and CDR2 FQNNGV. Trimming left V 4 bases short and J 2 bases short, with 5 bases between. This CDR3 is 12 amino acids long. CDR3 region: CASSYGQETQYF. In DNA, the CDR3 is TGTGCCAGCAGCTACGGACAAGAGACCCAGTACTTC. Using reference TRBV11-2 and TRBJ2-5 for the parts outside the CDR3, the full variable domain is EAGVAQSPRYKIIEKRQSVAFWCNPISGHATLYWYQQILGQGPKLLIQFQNNGVVDDSQLPKDRFSAERLKGVDSTLKIQPAKLEDSAVYLCASSYGQETQYFGPGTRLLVL.

The chain combines TRBV19 with TRBJ2-6; D may correspond to TRBD1 or TRBD2 (5 bases each). The CDR3 contains 16 residues. Germline-derived CDR1 and CDR2 are LNHDA and SQIVND (reference sequence). V dropped 11 bases and J dropped 4 bases, with 21 bases sitting between them. The CDR3 spells CASYDGDAAGANVLTF. CDR3 in DNA: TGTGCCTCCTACGACGGGGACGCGGCCGGGGCCAACGTCCTGACTTTC.

This clonotype was seen only a few times. This chain's CDR3 is CASSYSSPSYEQYF. For the CDR3, the DNA is TGTGCCAGCAGTTACTCGAGTCCCTCCTACGAGCAGTACTTC. J is TRBJ2-7 and V is TRBV6-2 or TRBV6-3; D gene uncertain. The V gene's germline CDR1 is MNHEY and CDR2 SVGEGT. CDR3 length: 14 amino acids. Trimming removed 0 bases from V and 0 bases from J, with 6 bases in between.

This clonotype was recorded a few times. The chain employs TRBV27 and TRBJ2-1, with D tentatively TRBD1 (7 bases). The CDR3 loop spans 17 amino acids. The V gene's germline CDR1 is MNHEY and CDR2 SMNVEV (reference sequence). The V gene lost 4 bases and the J gene lost 1 base, with 17 bases spanning the gap. The CDR3, as DNA: TGTGCCAGCAGTTCCCCCGAGGAGGGGGCTTCCTACAATGAGCAGTTCTTC. Protein product: CASSSPEEGASYNEQFF.